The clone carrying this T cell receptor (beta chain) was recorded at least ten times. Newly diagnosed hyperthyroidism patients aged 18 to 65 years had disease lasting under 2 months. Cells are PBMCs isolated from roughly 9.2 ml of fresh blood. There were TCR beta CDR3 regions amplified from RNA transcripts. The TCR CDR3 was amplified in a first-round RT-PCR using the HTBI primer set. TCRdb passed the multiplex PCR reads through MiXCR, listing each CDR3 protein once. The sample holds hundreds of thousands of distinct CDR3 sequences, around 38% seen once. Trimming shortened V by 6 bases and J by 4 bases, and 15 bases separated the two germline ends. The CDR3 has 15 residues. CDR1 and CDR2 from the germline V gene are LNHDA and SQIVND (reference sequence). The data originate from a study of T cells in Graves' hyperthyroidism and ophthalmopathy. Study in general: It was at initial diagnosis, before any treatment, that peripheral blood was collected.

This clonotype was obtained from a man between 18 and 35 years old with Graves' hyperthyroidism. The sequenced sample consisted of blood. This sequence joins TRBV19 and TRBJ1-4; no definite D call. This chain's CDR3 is CASSPETSNNEKLFF. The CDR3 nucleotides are TGTGCCAGTAGCCCCGAGACCTCAAATAATGAAAAACTGTTTTTT.